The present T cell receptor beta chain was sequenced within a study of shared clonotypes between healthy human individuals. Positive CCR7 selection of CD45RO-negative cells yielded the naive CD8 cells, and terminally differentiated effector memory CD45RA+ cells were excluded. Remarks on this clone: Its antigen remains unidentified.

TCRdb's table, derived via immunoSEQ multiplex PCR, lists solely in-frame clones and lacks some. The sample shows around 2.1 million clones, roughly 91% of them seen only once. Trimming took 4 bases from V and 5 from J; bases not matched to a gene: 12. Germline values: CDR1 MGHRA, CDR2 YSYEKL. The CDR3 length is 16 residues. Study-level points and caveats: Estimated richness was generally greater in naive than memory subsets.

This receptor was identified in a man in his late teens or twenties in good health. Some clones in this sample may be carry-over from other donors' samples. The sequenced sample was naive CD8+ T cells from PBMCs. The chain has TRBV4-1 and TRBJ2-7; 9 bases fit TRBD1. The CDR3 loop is CASSPRDRVGEDEQYF. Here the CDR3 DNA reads TGCGCCAGCAGCCCTAGGGACAGGGTCGGTGAAGACGAGCAGTACTTC.